This is a list of T cell receptor beta chains from one sample in a study of T-cell memory formation after mild COVID-19. Using its own MiXCR run on the 5' RACE reads, TCRdb lists one record per CDR3 protein. The sample has under 300,000 distinct CDR3 sequences; 7% to 10% are singletons. Material for sequencing was PBMCs or a T cell subset sorted from them (not recorded which). Receptors were obtained from a young man who had mild COVID-19 (a few samples of this study predate the infection). Cell type and time point are not known. Each CDR3 is given with its conserved first and last residue. A D gene is named only where the DNA matches it firmly. Clone sizes are given selectively: once, few, many, or a class where the clone is expanded.

cdr3_length: 14; clone_size: few; j_call: TRBJ1-6; v_call: TRBV19; d_call: TRBD1; cdr3_nt: TGTGCCAGTAGTATCCAGGGGGCAAATTCACCCCTCCACTTT; cdr3_aa: CASSIQGANSPLHF
cdr3_length: 13; clone_size: NA; j_call: TRBJ1-2; v_call: TRBV20-1; d_call: NA; cdr3_nt: TGCAGTGCTCGAACAGGGTACGGATATGGCTACACCTTC; cdr3_aa: CSARTGYGYGYTF
cdr3_length: 14; clone_size: many; j_call: TRBJ2-2; v_call: TRBV4-1; d_call: NA; cdr3_nt: TGCGCCAGCAAAAGGGACACCGACACCGGGGAGCTGTTTTTT; cdr3_aa: CASKRDTDTGELFF
cdr3_length: 16; clone_size: NA; j_call: TRBJ2-3; v_call: TRBV18; d_call: NA; cdr3_nt: TGTGCCAGCTCACCACCGGTGGCCATTCGCACAGATACGCAGTATTTT; cdr3_aa: CASSPPVAIRTDTQYF
cdr3_length: 14; clone_size: NA; j_call: TRBJ2-1; v_call: TRBV6-1; d_call: NA; cdr3_nt: TGTGCCAGCAGTGAAAACTGGCGCTACAATGAGCAGTTCTTC; cdr3_aa: CASSENWRYNEQFF
cdr3_length: 15; clone_size: few; j_call: TRBJ1-4; v_call: TRBV6-6; d_call: TRBD1; cdr3_nt: TGTGCCAGCAGTGCCCCGGGACAGGGATATGAAAAACTGTTTTTT; cdr3_aa: CASSAPGQGYEKLFF
cdr3_length: 15; clone_size: few; j_call: TRBJ2-1; v_call: TRBV9; d_call: TRBD2; cdr3_nt: TGTGCCAGCAGCCAGTCGGGACTAGTCCGGGATGAGCAGTTCTTC; cdr3_aa: CASSQSGLVRDEQFF
cdr3_length: 14; clone_size: few; j_call: TRBJ1-2; v_call: TRBV25-1; d_call: NA; cdr3_nt: TGTGCCAGCAGTGAATATGCCGGGGGCCGTGGCTACACCTTC; cdr3_aa: CASSEYAGGRGYTF
cdr3_length: 16; clone_size: NA; j_call: TRBJ2-2; v_call: TRBV7-3; d_call: TRBD2; cdr3_nt: TGTGCCAGCAGCCCTCGAGCGGGGGGTACTGGAGGGGAGCTGTTTTTT; cdr3_aa: CASSPRAGGTGGELFF
cdr3_length: 18; clone_size: few; j_call: TRBJ1-5; v_call: TRBV6-2/TRBV6-3; d_call: NA; cdr3_nt: TGTGCCAGCAGACCCATCCTACAGGGAGGCGAGAGCAATCAGCCCCAGCATTTT; cdr3_aa: CASRPILQGGESNQPQHF
cdr3_length: 12; clone_size: NA; j_call: TRBJ2-7; v_call: TRBV27; d_call: NA; cdr3_nt: TGTGCCAGCAGTTTAGCGGGGATCGAGCAGTACTTC; cdr3_aa: CASSLAGIEQYF
cdr3_length: 17; clone_size: NA; j_call: TRBJ1-1; v_call: TRBV20-1; d_call: NA; cdr3_nt: TGCAGTGCTAGAACCCGTTTGGGGTCGACCATGAACACTGAAGCTTTCTTT; cdr3_aa: CSARTRLGSTMNTEAFF
cdr3_length: 13; clone_size: NA; j_call: TRBJ2-3; v_call: TRBV28; d_call: TRBD1; cdr3_nt: TGTGCCAGCAGTACCCAATCCAGGGGGACGCAGTATTTT; cdr3_aa: CASSTQSRGTQYF
cdr3_length: 16; clone_size: NA; j_call: TRBJ2-2; v_call: TRBV5-4; d_call: TRBD2; cdr3_nt: TGTGCCAGCAGCTTGTCGGCTAGCGGGGCGTCTGGGGAGCTGTTTTTT; cdr3_aa: CASSLSASGASGELFF
cdr3_length: 15; clone_size: NA; j_call: TRBJ2-1; v_call: TRBV4-3; d_call: NA; cdr3_nt: TGCGCCAGCAGCGAAGGGGAGTGGTCCTACAATGAGCAGTTCTTC; cdr3_aa: CASSEGEWSYNEQFF
cdr3_length: 16; clone_size: NA; j_call: TRBJ2-3; v_call: TRBV15; d_call: NA; cdr3_nt: TGTGCCACCAGCAGGAAGCAACGGAATTACACAGATACGCAGTATTTT; cdr3_aa: CATSRKQRNYTDTQYF
cdr3_length: 14; clone_size: many; j_call: TRBJ2-1; v_call: TRBV5-1; d_call: NA; cdr3_nt: TGCGCCAGCAGCTTGGCGAGACGTCATAATGAGCAGTTCTTC; cdr3_aa: CASSLARRHNEQFF
cdr3_length: 14; clone_size: many; j_call: TRBJ2-5; v_call: TRBV18; d_call: NA; cdr3_nt: TGTGCCAGCTCACCGGGGGACTTTCCCGAGACCCAGTACTTC; cdr3_aa: CASSPGDFPETQYF
cdr3_length: 13; clone_size: few; j_call: TRBJ2-1; v_call: TRBV9; d_call: TRBD1; cdr3_nt: TGTGCCAGCGGACAGGACGCCCTATATGAGCAGTTCTTC; cdr3_aa: CASGQDALYEQFF